The 4 T cell receptor beta chains given below trace back to one sample, sequenced in a study of identical twins. TCRdb passed the 5' RACE reads through MiXCR, listing each CDR3 protein once. Among 150,000 or so distinct CDR3 sequences listed, under 4.5% were seen once. The sample was memory T cells sorted from blood. The receptors stem from a man aged 18 to 29 in good health.

This clonotype appeared many times. The chain links TRBV9 to TRBJ2-7, with a tentative D call TRBD2 (6 bases). V lost 0 bases to trimming and J lost 3 bases, with 10 bases between them. The CDR3 runs to 14 residues. In germline, CDR1 is SGDLS, CDR2 YYNGEE. The CDR3 region is CASSVGVEGYEQYF. The CDR3 DNA reads as TGTGCCAGCAGCGTAGGCGTGGAGGGCTACGAGCAGTACTTC.

The chain recombines TRBV7-2 with TRBJ1-6, with a possible D match to TRBD1 (6 bases). Trimming pared 5 bases from V and 6 bases from J, leaving 17 bases between. In germline, CDR1 is SGHTA, CDR2 FQGNSA. The CDR3 spans 16 residues. The CDR3: CASSTPVGGINSPLHF. Written as DNA, the CDR3 is TGTGCCAGCAGCACTCCCGTAGGGGGGATTAATTCACCCCTCCACTTT.

This clonotype has a count of ten or more. This sequence joins TRBV3-1 and TRBJ1-6, with 7 bases lining up with TRBD1. Per the germline V gene, CDR1 is LGHDT and CDR2 is YNNKEL (reference sequence). V gave up 8 bases and J gave up 6 bases; unmatched junction bases: 4. The CDR3 sequence is 13 residues long. As DNA, the CDR3 is TGTGCCAGCCAGGGGGATGGTAATTCACCCCTCCACTTT. Protein product: CASQGDGNSPLHF.

This clonotype was counted at least ten times. DNA of the CDR3: TGTGCCAGCAGCTTAGCGGCGGGAGCCCCCTACGAGCAGTACTTC. It is translated as CASSLAAGAPYEQYF. The chain has TRBV7-2 and TRBJ2-7, with 7 bases that match TRBD2. The CDR3 contains 15 residues. Germline V gene sequence: CDR1 SGHTA, CDR2 FQGNSA. With 0 bases clipped from V and 2 bases from J, the junction kept 4 bases outside the gene matches.